Presented here are 14 T cell receptor beta chains from one specimen sequenced in a study of cytomegalovirus exposure and HLA in healthy donors. Use of 60 Vbeta and 13 Jbeta primers characterized the PCR. The repertoire was sequenced with immunoSEQ multiplex PCR; TCRdb's copy has only in-frame clones and lacks some. This sample has over 150,000 clones; roughly 80% occur once, and the top ten carry about 4.6%. The sequenced material came from PBMCs. All receptors come from a man aged 40-49 years in good health and CMV-seronegative.

This clone was detected once. This chain joins TRBV7-2 and TRBJ2-1, with 8 bases lining up with TRBD2. V shed 0 bases, J shed 7 bases, and the junction held 11 bases outside the gene matches. CDR3 length equals 17 residues. Per the germline V gene, CDR1 is SGHTA and CDR2 is FQGNSA. The CDR3 loop reads CASSLAQTGGGQNEQFF. As DNA, the CDR3 is TGTGCCAGCAGCTTAGCCCAGACGGGGGGGGGCCAGAATGAGCAGTTCTTC.

The chain employs TRBV30 and TRBJ1-2, with 7 bases identical to TRBD1. CDR1 is GTSNPN and CDR2 is SVGIG in the germline V gene (reference sequence). After removal of 2 bases from V and 0 bases from J, the junction contained 9 bases not matched to a gene. The CDR3 length is 16 residues. The chain's CDR3 is CAWSWGAGGSNYGYTF. The CDR3 DNA reads as TGTGCCTGGAGTTGGGGGGCAGGGGGGTCTAACTATGGCTACACCTTC. Complete variable domain (other parts from reference TRBV30 and TRBJ1-2): SQTIHQWPATLVQPVGSPLSLECTVEGTSNPNLYWYRQAAGRGLQLLFYSVGIGQISSEVPQNLSASRPQDRQFILSSKKLLLSDSGFYLCAWSWGAGGSNYGYTFGSGTRLTVV.

This clone has a single count. V is TRBV4-3 and J is TRBJ1-1, with D hard to call. Germline lookup yields CDR1 LGHNA and CDR2 YSLEER. The ends were cut back, 1 base at V and 3 bases at J, with 9 bases in the middle. The CDR3 sequence is 14 residues long. CDR3 sequence (DNA): TGCGCCAGCAGCCAAGCGGGAGTGGACACTGAAGCTTTCTTT. Its protein product is CASSQAGVDTEAFF.

The rearrangement links TRBV11-3 to TRBJ2-1, with 10 bases that match TRBD1. Germline assignment: CDR1 SGHNT and CDR2 YENEEA. Unmatched junction bases numbered 9, after V lost 1 base and J lost 9 bases. CDR3 length equals 16 residues. The CDR3 DNA reads TGTGCCAGCAGCTTAGGATCGGGGACAGGGGATAGTGAGCAGTTCTTC. Residues: CASSLGSGTGDSEQFF.

DNA of the CDR3: TGTGCCTGGAGGGCGGCGGGGGCCACAGATACGCAGTATTTT. This codes for CAWRAAGATDTQYF. This chain connects TRBV30 to TRBJ2-3, with D possibly matching TRBD2 (7 bases). V was cut by 3 bases and J by 2 bases, with 12 bases left in between. This CDR3 is 14 amino acids long. Germline CDR1 reads GTSNPN; CDR2 reads SVGIG (reference sequence).

This sequence joins TRBV7-2 and TRBJ1-1; D is possibly TRBD1 (5 bases). CDR3 length: 13 residues. Germline loops: CDR1 SGHTA, CDR2 FQGNSA. The V and J ends lost 1 base and 3 bases respectively, with 6 bases between them. CDR3 sequence: CASSLGTYTEAFF. The CDR3 bases are TGTGCCAGCAGCTTAGGGACATACACTGAAGCTTTCTTT. Looking up the rest from reference TRBV7-2 and TRBJ1-1 gives the full variable domain: GAGVSQSPSNKVTEKGKDVELRCDPISGHTALYWYRQSLGQGLEFLIYFQGNSAPDKSGLPSDRFSAERTGGSVSTLTIQRTQQEDSAVYLCASSLGTYTEAFFGQGTRLTVV.

The CDR3 sequence: CASSQDRSVRSNQPQHF. In DNA, the CDR3 is TGTGCCAGCAGCCAAGATAGGAGTGTAAGGAGCAATCAGCCCCAGCATTTT. This sequence joins TRBV4-2 and TRBJ1-5; no clear D gene. The germline V and J ends were trimmed by 0 bases and 1 base, with 13 bases remaining between them. This CDR3 is 17 amino acids long. Germline CDR1 is LGHNA and CDR2 is YNFKEQ.

The J gene is TRBJ2-5, the V gene TRBV18; maybe TRBD2 (6 bases). Looked up from germline, CDR1 is KGHSH and CDR2 is LQKENI. The CDR3 has 16 amino acids. Trimming removed 2 bases from V and 2 bases from J, with 15 bases in between. The CDR3: CASSPLGGSGQETQYF. The CDR3 DNA reads as TGTGCCAGCTCACCATTGGGGGGATCGGGACAAGAGACCCAGTACTTC. Full variable domain (remainder filled in from reference TRBV18 and TRBJ2-5): NAGVMQNPRHLVRRRGQEARLRCSPMKGHSHVYWYRQLPEEGLKFMVYLQKENIIDESGMPKERFSAEFPKEGPSILRIQQVVRGDSAAYFCASSPLGGSGQETQYFGPGTRLLVL.

V gene TRBV5-1 combines with J gene TRBJ2-7; TRBD2 agrees at 10 bases. This CDR3 region has 13 residues. The ends lost 6 bases at V and 5 bases at J; junction bases unmatched: 5. CDR1 SGHRS and CDR2 YFSETQ come from the germline V gene. CDR3 amino acids: CASKRGGLNEQYF. CDR3 coding DNA: TGCGCCAGCAAGCGGGGGGGCCTAAACGAGCAGTACTTC.

This chain links TRBV6-1 with TRBJ2-1; the D gene is possibly TRBD1 (5 bases). The CDR3 length is 14 residues. Trimming took 0 bases from V and 8 from J, leaving 11 bases between them. Germline-derived CDR1 and CDR2 are MNHNS and SASEGT. The chain's CDR3 is CASSEAVQGDEQFF. The CDR3 DNA reads as TGTGCCAGCAGTGAAGCGGTCCAGGGCGATGAGCAGTTCTTC.

The CDR3 DNA follows: TGTGCCAGCAGCTTAGCTGTGGAGGCCACCGGGGAGCTGTTTTTT. Its translation is CASSLAVEATGELFF. This chain links TRBV7-9 with TRBJ2-2; D perhaps matches TRBD2 (5 bases). The CDR3 is 15 residues long. Per the germline V gene, CDR1 is SEHNR and CDR2 is FQNEAQ (reference sequence). Trimming removed 0 bases from V and 4 bases from J, with 9 bases in between.

J is TRBJ2-3 and V is TRBV4-1; D might be TRBD2 (5 bases). With 2 bases removed from V and 4 bases from J, the gap between germline ends came to 16 bases. The CDR3 spans 16 residues. Germline CDR1 and CDR2: MGHRA and YSYEKL. CDR3 DNA sequence: TGCGCCAGCAGCCAAAGGCCCGAGCTAGCCTCAGATACGCAGTATTTT. Translated: CASSQRPELASDTQYF.

On this clone: One end of the junction does not line up with germline, which may come from a read error. J is TRBJ2-7 and V is TRBV6-5; D might be TRBD1 (6 bases). The CDR3 consists of 14 residues. Germline V gives CDR1 MNHEY, CDR2 SVGAGI. CDR3 in amino acids: CASSFPSLRQATDF. For the CDR3, the DNA is TGTGCCAGCAGTTTTCCCTCGCTGAGACAGGCTACGGACTTC.

V gene TRBV2 combines with J gene TRBJ2-6; possibly TRBD1 for D (6 bases). The CDR3 has 17 amino acids. Between the trimmed V and J ends, which lost 3 bases and 2 bases, there was a span of 14 bases. Germline V gene lookup returns CDR1 SNHLY and CDR2 FYNNEI. DNA for the CDR3: TGTGCCAGCAGTGACTCATACAGGGAACCTGGGGCCAACGTCCTGACTTTC. The encoded protein is CASSDSYREPGANVLTF.